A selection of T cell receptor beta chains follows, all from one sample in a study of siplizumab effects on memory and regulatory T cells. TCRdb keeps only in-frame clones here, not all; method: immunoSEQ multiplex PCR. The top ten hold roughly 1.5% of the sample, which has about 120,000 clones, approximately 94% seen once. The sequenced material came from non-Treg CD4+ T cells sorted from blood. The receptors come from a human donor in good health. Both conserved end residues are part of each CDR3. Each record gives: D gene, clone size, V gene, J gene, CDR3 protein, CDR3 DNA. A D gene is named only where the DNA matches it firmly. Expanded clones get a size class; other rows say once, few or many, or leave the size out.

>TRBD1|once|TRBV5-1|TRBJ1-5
CASSVTGLAPRDQPQHF
TGCGCCAGCAGCGTGACAGGGCTTGCCCCCCGAGATCAGCCCCAGCATTTT
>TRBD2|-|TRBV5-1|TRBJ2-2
CASRGLAALDRTGELFF
TGCGCCAGCAGGGGACTAGCGGCCCTGGATCGCACCGGGGAGCTGTTTTTT
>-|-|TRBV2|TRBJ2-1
CASSSLANEQFF
TGTGCCAGCAGCTCCCTAGCAAACGAGCAGTTCTTC
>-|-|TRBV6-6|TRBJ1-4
CASSYQVPLEKLFF
TGTGCCAGCAGTTACCAGGTCCCTTTGGAAAAACTGTTTTTT
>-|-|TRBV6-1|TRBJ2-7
CASSEGWTPNWNEQYF
TGTGCCAGCAGTGAAGGGTGGACCCCGAATTGGAACGAGCAGTACTTC
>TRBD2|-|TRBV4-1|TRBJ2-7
CASSLLAGLINEQYF
TGCGCCAGCAGCCTTTTAGCGGGACTTATAAACGAGCAGTACTTC
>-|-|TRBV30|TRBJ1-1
CAWSGPAAEAFF
TGTGCCTGGAGCGGGCCTGCGGCTGAAGCTTTCTTT
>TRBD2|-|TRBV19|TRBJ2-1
CASSNIAGGYYNEQFF
TGTGCCAGTAGTAACATAGCGGGAGGGTACTACAATGAGCAGTTCTTC
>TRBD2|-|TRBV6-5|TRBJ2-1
CASSRKTSGSSREFF
TGTGCCAGCAGTCGTAAGACTAGCGGGAGCTCAAGGGAGTTCTTC
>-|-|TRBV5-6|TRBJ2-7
CASSLGRGDEQYF
TGTGCCAGCAGCTTGGGTAGGGGGGACGAGCAGTACTTC
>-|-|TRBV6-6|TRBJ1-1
CASSYDTQAFF
TGTGCCAGCAGTTACGATACTCAAGCTTTCTTT
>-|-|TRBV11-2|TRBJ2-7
CASSLTGTKYEQYF
TGTGCCAGCAGCTTAACAGGGACAAAATACGAGCAGTACTTC